This is a list of T cell receptor beta chains from one sample in a study of monozygotic twins with inflammatory bowel disease. TCRdb re-called the 5' RACE reads; one entry per CDR3 protein, DNA not given. Recorded for this sample: approximately 380,000 distinct CDR3 sequences. Material for sequencing was blood. The source of these receptors is a human donor with ulcerative colitis or Crohn's disease, or a healthy co-twin of an affected twin (not recorded which). Both conserved end residues are part of each CDR3.

v_call,cdr3_length,j_call,cdr3_aa
TRBV7-2,15,TRBJ1-1,CASSFTTGVATEAFF
TRBV19,13,TRBJ2-7,CASSWGTTYEQYF
TRBV9,14,TRBJ1-1,CASSASGRNTEAFF
TRBV7-2,13,TRBJ1-6,CASRRPNNSPLHF
TRBV20-1,12,TRBJ2-7,CSAGTSPYEQYF
TRBV6-1,16,TRBJ2-1,CAIMLRTSGGDNEQFF
TRBV20-1,11,TRBJ2-7,CSASSPYEQYF
TRBV7-9,16,TRBJ1-1,CASGPQTVDMNTEAFF
TRBV12-3/TRBV12-4,14,TRBJ2-3,CASSLRGDTDTQYF
TRBV4-3,19,TRBJ2-3,CASSQDKRGRTGETDTQYF
TRBV11-1,20,TRBJ2-1,CASSFPTGADVQNRYNEQFF
TRBV11-2,15,TRBJ2-3,CASSLVALGTDTQYF
TRBV20-1,14,TRBJ2-1,CSAEAAGSYNEQFF
TRBV11-1,13,TRBJ1-1,CASSADRAREAFF
TRBV12-3/TRBV12-4,15,TRBJ1-5,CASSLGGGRVQPQHF
TRBV5-1,15,TRBJ2-5,CASSLALVGPETQYF
TRBV5-1,17,TRBJ1-4,CASSLAGGRSNEKGLFF
TRBV2,14,TRBJ2-5,CASRGGVPEETQYF
TRBV15,15,TRBJ2-5,CATSRDGTGGETQYF
TRBV4-1,16,TRBJ2-3,CASSQEGGGGTDTQYF
TRBV5-1,14,TRBJ2-2,CASSLLQNTGELFF
TRBV19,16,TRBJ2-2,CASSIGSGLNTGELFF
TRBV7-8,15,TRBJ1-2,CASSFFGAGPYGYTF
TRBV4-1,14,TRBJ2-7,CASSQGGPNYEQYF
TRBV12-3/TRBV12-4,16,TRBJ2-7,CASSLVPGTAAYEQYF
TRBV6-1,14,TRBJ2-7,CASRLGQGAYEQYF
TRBV7-2,15,TRBJ1-5,CASSIRGLTTQPQHF
TRBV10-3,13,TRBJ1-3,CAISDHSGNTIYF
TRBV7-2,14,TRBJ2-7,CASSPRGGPREQYF
TRBV9,15,TRBJ2-2,CASSAQGANTGELFF
TRBV28,13,TRBJ2-5,CASSLKPSETQYF
TRBV10-3,18,TRBJ2-1,CAISDRTGVLLHYNEQFF
TRBV3-1,18,TRBJ2-1,CASSQESPGLAVHNEQFF
TRBV7-9,16,TRBJ2-5,CASRHIPGQGQETQYF
TRBV7-8,15,TRBJ2-7,CASSPMDSGGYEQYF
TRBV7-2,17,TRBJ2-1,CASSYAQGLAGVNEQFF
TRBV12-3/TRBV12-4,14,TRBJ1-5,CASSLGGVNQPQHF
TRBV6-2/TRBV6-3,15,TRBJ2-2,CASSYSSGSTGELFF
TRBV15,16,TRBJ2-3,CATSGVSSRVTDTQYF
TRBV5-5,18,TRBJ2-1,CASSLLASGGIRGNEQFF
TRBV5-1,14,TRBJ1-2,CASSLMAGEYGYTF
TRBV4-3,15,TRBJ2-1,CASSQSGTVANEQFF
TRBV30,14,TRBJ2-1,CAWDSGGGYNEQFF
TRBV6-1,15,TRBJ2-4,CASTGRGYDKNIQYF
TRBV5-1,14,TRBJ2-3,CASSDRGRADTQYF
TRBV24-1,12,TRBJ2-1,CATGQGYNEQFF
TRBV18,12,TRBJ2-3,CASSPKPDTQYF
TRBV28,14,TRBJ2-7,CASSLSAGTYEQYF
TRBV19,16,TRBJ2-1,CASSIDLGQSNNEQFF
TRBV20-1,20,TRBJ1-6,CSARDYEMGRDGNLDSPLHF
TRBV12-3/TRBV12-4,14,TRBJ2-3,CASSSNRNTDTQYF
TRBV6-5,15,TRBJ1-5,CASSSGQGIDEPQHF
TRBV4-3,16,TRBJ1-3,CASSYEITFSGNTIYF
TRBV7-9,15,TRBJ1-1,CASSLDQGIYPEAFF